What follows are 26 T cell receptor beta chains derived from one specimen sequenced in a study of T cells in Graves' hyperthyroidism and ophthalmopathy. RNA transcripts served as the template for amplifying TCR beta CDR3 regions. The HTBI primer set drove a first-round RT-PCR of the TCR CDR3. TCRdb fed the multiplex PCR reads into MiXCR, producing one record per CDR3 protein. The sample carries more than 350,000 distinct CDR3 sequences, 15% recorded once. The material sequenced was blood. The receptors here all came from a woman aged 25-40 years with Graves' hyperthyroidism.

The chain combines TRBV5-4 with TRBJ1-1; the match to TRBD1 covers 9 bases. Unmatched junction bases numbered 14, after V lost 4 bases and J lost 10 bases. This CDR3 contains 15 residues. Germline-derived CDR1 and CDR2 are SGHNT and YYREEE (reference sequence). CDR3 DNA sequence: TGTGCCAGCAGCCTAAAACAGGGGGCGCAGTCAATAGCTTTCTTT. Amino acids: CASSLKQGAQSIAFF.

This clonotype was found a few times. V and J are TRBV6-2 or TRBV6-3 and TRBJ2-5, with a tentative D call TRBD2 (6 bases). This CDR3 has 18 residues. V lost 6 bases and J lost 0, with 23 bases in between. The germline V gene has CDR1 MNHEY and CDR2 SVGEGT. CDR3 nucleotides: TGTGCCAGCAGCCTCCCCGAGGGGAGGCGGATGTACCAAGAGACCCAGTACTTC. This sequence encodes CASSLPEGRRMYQETQYF.

The chain combines TRBV7-8 with TRBJ2-1; tentatively, D is TRBD1 (6 bases). Germline CDR1 is SGHVS and CDR2 is FQNEAQ. The V gene lost 5 bases and the J gene lost 4 bases, with 27 bases spanning the gap. The CDR3 sequence is 19 residues long. The CDR3 DNA is TGTGCCAGCAGCGAGGGGGACGCGTTAACAGTATCCCCTTACAATGAGCAGTTCTTC. Translation gives CASSEGDALTVSPYNEQFF.

This chain uses TRBV14 with TRBJ2-3; no firm D call. CDR1 is SGHDN, CDR2 FVKESK, per germline. The V and J ends lost 4 bases and 5 bases respectively, with 10 bases between them. This CDR3 is 13 amino acids long. The CDR3 DNA is TGTGCCAGCAGCCGAGAGAGAAGAGATACGCAGTATTTT. Amino acid sequence: CASSRERRDTQYF.

This clonotype was counted many times. V gene TRBV12-3 or TRBV12-4 combines with J gene TRBJ1-3, with D hard to call. The CDR3 runs 13 residues. V lost 6 bases, J lost 4 bases, and 10 bases lay in between. DNA of the CDR3: TGTGCCAGCAGATATGGTCCGGGAAACACCATATATTTT. The encoded protein is CASRYGPGNTIYF.

The table lists this clonotype with many counts. The rearrangement joins TRBV30 to TRBJ2-3; 7 positions match TRBD2. The V gene end was trimmed by 2 bases and the J gene end by 3 bases; junction bases not matched to a gene: 11. The CDR3 runs to 16 residues. Germline V CDR1 and CDR2: GTSNPN, SVGIG (reference sequence). The CDR3 DNA is TGTGCCTGGAGTCCTAAAGGCGGGAGCTTTACAGATACGCAGTATTTT. It specifies CAWSPKGGSFTDTQYF.

The chain links TRBV7-9 to TRBJ2-3; D is ambiguous. CDR3 length equals 12 residues. Trimming removed 1 base from V and 7 bases from J, with 6 bases in between. Germline V gives CDR1 SEHNR, CDR2 FQNEAQ (reference sequence). The CDR3 region is CASSLGVNTQYF. For the CDR3, the DNA is TGTGCCAGCAGCTTAGGGGTCAATACGCAGTATTTT.

This rearrangement joins TRBV7-8 to TRBJ1-1; the match to TRBD1 covers 8 bases. The CDR3 is 17 amino acids. Germline V lookup: CDR1 SGHVS, CDR2 FQNEAQ. V shed 0 bases and J 4 bases; nucleotides not matched to a gene: 10. CDR3 DNA: TGTGCCAGCAGCTTAGCCACAGGGGGGGCTATAAGCACTGAAGCTTTCTTT. This gives the protein CASSLATGGAISTEAFF.

This chain connects TRBV24-1 to TRBJ2-3, with TRBD1 matching 7 bases. The J segment lost 6 bases and the V segment lost 9 bases, leaving 14 bases of the junction unmatched. Germline V gene lookup returns CDR1 KGHDR and CDR2 SFDVKD. The CDR3 totals 15 residues. As DNA, the CDR3 is TGTGCCACCCAAGGAGACAGGGAAAACCCCGATACGCAGTATTTT. This translates into CATQGDRENPDTQYF.

The rearrangement links TRBV28 to TRBJ1-4; D call uncertain. With 1 base removed from V and 10 bases from J, the gap between germline ends came to 10 bases. The CDR3 extends over 13 amino acids. Germline V gene data show CDR1 as MDHEN and CDR2 as SYDVKM. The CDR3 coding sequence is TGTGCCAGCAGTTTATACCTGAACGGAAAACTGTTTTTT. Translating it yields CASSLYLNGKLFF.

This clonotype was detected many times. The chain links TRBV7-9 to TRBJ2-2; no reliable D call. V was pared by 1 base and J by 0 bases, with 6 bases between. The V gene's germline CDR1 is SEHNR and CDR2 FQNEAQ (reference sequence). This CDR3 spans 15 amino acids. The CDR3 DNA follows: TGTGCCAGCAGCTTAGGCAGCACGAACACCGGGGAGCTGTTTTTT. The encoded protein is CASSLGSTNTGELFF.

This clonotype occurred many times. V usage is TRBV18 and J usage is TRBJ1-1; perhaps TRBD1 as D (5 bases). The CDR3 totals 14 residues. The V gene's germline CDR1 is KGHSH and CDR2 LQKENI. Deletions cut 3 bases from V and 0 bases from J, with 8 bases between. The CDR3 nucleotides read TGTGCCAGCTCACCCAGGGCCATGAACACTGAAGCTTTCTTT. It encodes CASSPRAMNTEAFF.

This clonotype was found many times. The chain has TRBV5-5 and TRBJ1-2; D possibly corresponds to TRBD1 (6 bases). Germline CDR1 is SGHKS and CDR2 is YYEKEE (reference sequence). Trimming left V 1 base short and J 4 bases short, with 14 bases between. The CDR3 extends over 15 amino acids. The CDR3 here is CASSLFRQEFYGYTF. The CDR3 bases are TGTGCCAGCAGCTTGTTCCGACAGGAATTCTATGGCTACACCTTC. Combining the CDR3 with reference TRBV5-5 and TRBJ1-2 gives the whole variable domain DAGVTQSPTHLIKTRGQQVTLRCSPISGHKSVSWYQQVLGQGPQFIFQYYEKEERGRGNFPDRFSARQFPNYSSELNVNALLLGDSALYLCASSLFRQEFYGYTFGSGTRLTVV.

This clonotype was found many times. The V and J genes are TRBV18 and TRBJ2-5; 11 positions agree with TRBD2. V shed 3 bases, J shed 5 bases, and the junction held 5 bases outside the gene matches. This CDR3 contains 15 residues. Germline V gene sequence: CDR1 KGHSH, CDR2 LQKENI. CDR3 protein: CASSPRLAGGETQYF. The CDR3 nucleotides are TGTGCCAGCTCACCCCGTCTAGCGGGAGGTGAGACCCAGTACTTC.

The chain couples TRBV24-1 to TRBJ2-7; 13 bases are a match to TRBD2. V dropped 6 bases and J dropped 2; count of bases not matched to a gene: 6. The CDR3 has 16 amino acids. Germline assignment: CDR1 KGHDR and CDR2 SFDVKD. The CDR3 nucleotides read TGTGCCACCAGTTCCCCGGGACTAGCGGGGACCTACGAGCAGTACTTC. Translation: CATSSPGLAGTYEQYF.

This clonotype was detected many times. The J gene is TRBJ1-3, the V gene TRBV12-3 or TRBV12-4; no definite D call. CDR3 length: 13 residues. Between the trimmed V and J ends, which lost 1 base and 3 bases, there was a span of 4 bases. The CDR3: CASSLEIGNTIYF. DNA for the CDR3: TGTGCCAGCAGTTTAGAGATTGGAAACACCATATATTTT.

Ten or more counts support this clonotype. The rearrangement uses TRBV18 and TRBJ1-4, with D unclear. CDR1 is KGHSH and CDR2 is LQKENI in the germline V gene. This CDR3 region has 14 residues. V lost 3 bases to trimming and J lost 0 bases, with 5 bases between them. The CDR3 here is CASSPKATNEKLFF. CDR3 nucleotide sequence: TGTGCCAGCTCACCTAAGGCAACTAATGAAAAACTGTTTTTT.

The V and J genes are TRBV15 and TRBJ1-1; unclear D gene. Trimming left V 0 bases short and J 3 bases short, with 5 bases between. The CDR3 is 13 residues long. Germline V gene lookup returns CDR1 LNHNV and CDR2 YYDKDF (reference sequence). CDR3 amino acids: CATSRDIHTEAFF. The CDR3 DNA is TGTGCCACCAGCAGAGATATCCACACTGAAGCTTTCTTT.

This clonotype was counted many times. The chain recombines TRBV6-1 with TRBJ2-5; 7 bases fit TRBD2. V gave up 6 bases and J gave up 5 bases; unmatched junction bases: 6. Germline V lookup: CDR1 MNHNS, CDR2 SASEGT. CDR3 size: 13 residues. The CDR3 sequence is CASRVRGGETQYF. In DNA, the CDR3 is TGTGCCAGCAGAGTAAGGGGAGGGGAGACCCAGTACTTC.

This clonotype was seen a handful of times. This chain links TRBV4-1 with TRBJ2-1; D might be TRBD2 (5 bases). V was cut by 3 bases and J by 7 bases, with 13 bases left in between. Germline assignment: CDR1 MGHRA and CDR2 YSYEKL. The CDR3 has 14 residues. The CDR3 loop reads CASSHGERGNEQFF. DNA for the CDR3: TGCGCCAGCAGCCATGGGGAACGGGGTAATGAGCAGTTCTTC.

This clonotype showed up just a few times. The chain combines TRBV3-1 with TRBJ1-2, with D possibly matching TRBD1 (5 bases). The V gene lost 0 bases and the J gene lost 0 bases, with 11 bases spanning the gap. The CDR3 length is 16 residues. The germline V gene encodes CDR1 LGHDT and CDR2 YNNKEL (reference sequence). The CDR3: CASSQEGRGTNYGYTF. The CDR3 coding sequence is TGTGCCAGCAGCCAAGAAGGACGGGGGACTAACTATGGCTACACCTTC.

This clonotype came up a few times. The chain has TRBV19 and TRBJ2-7, with 8 bases lining up with TRBD1. The ends lost 4 bases at V and 3 bases at J; junction bases unmatched: 5. Germline V gene lookup returns CDR1 LNHDA and CDR2 SQIVND (reference sequence). The CDR3 covers 14 residues. CDR3 in DNA: TGTGCCAGTAGTAGGGTTGGACAGGGCTACGAGCAGTACTTC. This gives the protein CASSRVGQGYEQYF.

At least ten counts were recorded for this clonotype. In DNA form, the CDR3 reads TGTGCCAGCAGTCCTGTTTGGGGGACAGGGGTTCTCTACGAGCAGTACTTC. Protein product: CASSPVWGTGVLYEQYF. This chain uses TRBV28 with TRBJ2-7; 10 positions match TRBD1. The germline V gene encodes CDR1 MDHEN and CDR2 SYDVKM. The CDR3 consists of 17 residues. The V segment lost 5 bases and the J segment 3 bases; nucleotides outside the gene matches: 13.

This clonotype was picked up many times. CDR3 coding DNA: TGCAGTGCTGCAGGACTAGCGGGAACGTCTGGCTACGAGCAGTACTTC. It yields the protein CSAAGLAGTSGYEQYF. V usage is TRBV20-1 and J usage is TRBJ2-7, with 12 bases identical to TRBD2. V gave up 5 bases and J gave up 3 bases; unmatched junction bases: 11. Germline V gene lookup returns CDR1 DFQATT and CDR2 SNEGSKA (reference sequence). This CDR3 has 16 amino acids.

At least ten counts were recorded for this clonotype. The rearrangement uses TRBV20-1 and TRBJ2-4; the D gene could be TRBD1 or TRBD2 (5 bases each). This CDR3 is built from 12 residues. Germline V gives CDR1 DFQATT, CDR2 SNEGSKA (reference sequence). In DNA, the CDR3 is TGCAGCGCCTTGGGGGAAGGCAACATTCAGTACTTC. Amino acids: CSALGEGNIQYF.

CDR3 nucleotides: TGCGCCAGCAGCTGGCTGGGACAGGGGTCGGGTGAAAAACTGTTTTTT. This encodes CASSWLGQGSGEKLFF. The chain combines TRBV5-1 with TRBJ1-4, with 10 bases aligning to TRBD1. The CDR3 has 16 amino acids. The germline CDR1 and CDR2 sequences are SGHRS and YFSETQ. Trimming cost V 3 bases and J 7 bases; bases outside gene matches: 9.